Each of the 26 T cell receptor beta chains below was sequenced from the same sample in a study of blood T cell repertoires in COVID-19. Sequencing used immunoSEQ multiplex PCR; TCRdb keeps in-frame clones, though not all of them. The repertoire holds under 200,000 clones, with roughly 81% as singletons. The sample was peripheral blood. The source is an elderly woman with acute or convalescent COVID-19.

Comments on this clone: At the DNA level, this CDR3 is encoded by other sequences in the same sample as well. V is TRBV5-1 and J is TRBJ2-7; a weak D match, TRBD2 (5 bases). The germline gives CDR1 SGHRS, CDR2 YFSETQ. Trimming took 0 bases from V and 3 from J, leaving 13 bases between them. The CDR3 contains 15 residues. CDR3 amino acids: CASSLAGGSLYEQYF. The DNA for the CDR3 is TGCGCCAGCAGCTTGGCCGGAGGTTCCCTCTACGAGCAGTACTTC.

This clone was seen a handful of times. CDR3 loop: CASSEWPNQPQHF. Written as DNA, the CDR3 is TGTGCCAGCAGTGAATGGCCCAATCAGCCCCAGCATTTT. The genes are TRBV2 and TRBJ1-5; D is ambiguous. V was cut by 2 bases and J by 3 bases, with 5 bases left in between. The CDR3 sequence is 13 residues long. In germline, CDR1 is SNHLY, CDR2 FYNNEI.

This clone is a singleton in its sample. The CDR3 reads CAISAGTSGTDTQYF. The CDR3 DNA sequence: TGTGCCATCAGTGCCGGGACTAGCGGCACAGATACGCAGTATTTT. The V and J genes are TRBV10-3 and TRBJ2-3; 10 bases map to TRBD2. CDR1 is ENHRY and CDR2 is SYGVKD in the germline V gene. Trimming removed 4 bases from V and 1 base from J; junction bases left unmatched: 2. This CDR3 region has 15 residues.

The chain recombines TRBV7-3 with TRBJ2-7; 8 nucleotides line up with TRBD1. The CDR3 extends over 15 amino acids. Germline lookup yields CDR1 SGHTA and CDR2 FQGTGA. V lost 2 bases to trimming and J lost 3 bases; unmatched junction nucleotides: 6. CDR3 nucleotide sequence: TGTGCCAGCAGCTTAGGCCGGGACAGGATCTACGAGCAGTACTTC. Protein: CASSLGRDRIYEQYF.

This clone is a singleton in its sample. DNA for the CDR3: TGTGCCAGCACGCCCGGGACTAGTGGCGAGACCCAGTACTTC. The encoded protein is CASTPGTSGETQYF. This chain connects TRBV7-9 to TRBJ2-5, with TRBD2 identical over 8 bases. J gave up 5 bases and V 7 bases, and 9 bases lay outside the gene matches. There are 14 residues in the CDR3. Germline V gene sequence: CDR1 SEHNR, CDR2 FQNEAQ (reference sequence).

This clone was recorded only once. V usage is TRBV7-6 and J usage is TRBJ2-3, with D hard to call. The CDR3 covers 17 residues. The V end lost 2 bases, the J end lost 1 base, and 16 bases lay between the germline ends. Per germline, CDR1 SGHVS and CDR2 FNYEAQ. This CDR3 reads CASSLFGEAVGTDTQYF. The CDR3 coding sequence is TGTGCCAGCAGCTTATTTGGTGAGGCAGTTGGCACAGATACGCAGTATTTT.

This chain joins TRBV7-2 and TRBJ2-5; 11 bases map to TRBD2. Germline loops: CDR1 SGHTA, CDR2 FQGNSA. V trimming: 3 bases; J trimming: 3 bases; junction bases outside the gene matches: 6. The CDR3 runs to 16 residues. CDR3 loop: CASSFQSLAGEETQYF. CDR3 DNA: TGTGCCAGCAGCTTCCAATCACTAGCGGGAGAAGAGACCCAGTACTTC.

The rearrangement uses TRBV7-2 and TRBJ1-5, with D unresolved. Germline lookup yields CDR1 SGHTA and CDR2 FQGNSA. The germline V and J ends were trimmed by 1 base and 5 bases, with 15 bases remaining between them. This CDR3 is 16 amino acids long. CDR3: CASSLGAGGVYQPQHF. Written as DNA, the CDR3 is TGTGCCAGCAGCTTAGGGGCTGGCGGGGTATATCAGCCCCAGCATTTT.

This clone was detected a few times. The chain couples TRBV6-2 or TRBV6-3 to TRBJ2-7; 11 bases match TRBD1. Germline V gene lookup returns CDR1 MNHEY and CDR2 SVGEGT. The J segment lost 0 bases and the V segment lost 6 bases, leaving 4 bases of the junction unmatched. This CDR3 has 15 amino acids. CDR3 nucleotide sequence: TGTGCCAGCAGCCGGGACAGGGGGTTCTCCTACGAGCAGTACTTC. As protein: CASSRDRGFSYEQYF.

Here the CDR3 reads CASSRGGTASEAFF. In DNA form, the CDR3 reads TGTGCCAGCAGCCGGGGCGGGACAGCAAGTGAAGCTTTCTTT. This rearrangement joins TRBV7-3 to TRBJ1-1, with 7 bases lining up with TRBD1. Germline loops: CDR1 SGHTA, CDR2 FQGTGA. Trimming cost V 5 bases and J 7 bases; bases outside gene matches: 10. The CDR3 length is 14 residues.

This chain joins TRBV12-3 or TRBV12-4 and TRBJ2-1; D unresolved. This CDR3 is built from 11 residues. Trimming shortened V by 1 base and J by 14 bases, and 9 bases separated the two germline ends. CDR3: CASSLGGNEFF. CDR3 sequence (DNA): TGTGCCAGCAGTTTAGGCGGCAATGAGTTCTTC.

This rearrangement joins TRBV6-5 to TRBJ2-7, with no clear D. V gave up 6 bases and J gave up 0 bases, with 6 bases separating them. From germline, CDR1 is MNHEY and CDR2 SVGAGI. The CDR3 has 12 residues. The CDR3 DNA follows: TGTGCCAGCAGCGAGTCCTCCTACGAGCAGTACTTC. This gives the protein CASSESSYEQYF.

CDR3 DNA: TGCGCCAGCAGCCAGAGCCCCGGGACAGGGATCTACGAGCAGTACTTC. It yields the protein CASSQSPGTGIYEQYF. This chain joins TRBV4-3 and TRBJ2-7; 9 bases fit TRBD1. J lost 3 bases, V lost 3 bases, and 9 bases had no gene match. The length of the CDR3 is 16 residues. In germline, CDR1 is LGHNA, CDR2 YSLEER.

The chain joins TRBV15 to TRBJ1-5; D may be TRBD1 (5 bases). The CDR3 loop spans 15 amino acids. Germline V gene data show CDR1 as LNHNV and CDR2 as YYDKDF (reference sequence). The germline V and J ends were trimmed by 5 bases and 1 base, with 12 bases remaining between them. CDR3 protein: CATSGGGGSNQPQHF. CDR3 coding DNA: TGTGCCACCAGCGGGGGTGGGGGGAGCAATCAGCCCCAGCATTTT.

V is TRBV10-3 and J is TRBJ2-1, with D perhaps TRBD2 (5 bases). CDR1 and CDR2 (germline): ENHRY, SYGVKD. V lost 4 bases, J lost 7 bases, and 8 bases lay in between. The CDR3 has 12 residues. CDR3 loop: CAISGGVNEQFF. CDR3 DNA: TGTGCCATCAGTGGGGGAGTGAATGAGCAGTTCTTC.

At least ten counts were recorded for this clone. V is TRBV3-1 (or the pseudogene TRBV3-2) and J is TRBJ1-1; 10 bases are a match to TRBD1. Germline CDR1 reads LGHDT; CDR2 reads YNNKEL (reference sequence). The CDR3 has 13 residues. V was clipped by 4 bases and J by 11 bases; unmatched bases: 7. As DNA, the CDR3 is TGTGCCAGCAGCCCGATCGGGGGACAGGGGGCTTTCTTT. This gives the protein CASSPIGGQGAFF.

The CDR3 protein is CASSFRGLLQETQYF. The DNA for the CDR3 is TGTGCCAGCAGTTTTCGGGGACTCCTCCAAGAGACCCAGTACTTC. The chain combines TRBV27 with TRBJ2-5; possible D gene TRBD2, 6 bases. Germline assignment: CDR1 MNHEY and CDR2 SMNVEV (reference sequence). V lost 3 bases and J 1 base, leaving 12 bases between the germline ends. CDR3 length: 15 residues.

The chain uses TRBV20-1 and TRBJ1-5; D is uncertain. V was pared by 3 bases and J by 4 bases, with 10 bases between. This CDR3 is 13 amino acids long. Germline CDR1 and CDR2: DFQATT and SNEGSKA (reference sequence). The CDR3 region has the DNA TGCAGTGCTAGTGCTCTACTGAATCAGCCCCAGCATTTT. It specifies CSASALLNQPQHF.

This sequence joins TRBV27 and TRBJ2-7; TRBD1 matches 10 bases. V lost 11 bases to trimming and J lost 6 bases; unmatched junction nucleotides: 10. Germline CDR1 MNHEY, CDR2 SMNVEV (reference sequence). The CDR3 consists of 13 residues. The CDR3, as DNA: TGTGCCTGTAAGGACAGGGGGGATAGCGAGCAGTACTTC. Its protein is CACKDRGDSEQYF.

The V and J genes are TRBV7-2 and TRBJ2-4, with D possibly matching TRBD1 (5 bases). CDR1 is SGHTA, CDR2 FQGNSA, per germline. The V gene lost 5 bases and the J gene lost 5 bases, with 28 bases spanning the gap. The CDR3 is 19 amino acids. The CDR3 bases are TGTGCCAGCAGCCCTCTAGGCTCTTTGCTCTTGCAGGGCCAAAACATTCAGTACTTC. It is translated as CASSPLGSLLLQGQNIQYF.

The chain carries TRBV6-2 or TRBV6-3 and TRBJ2-7; 7 positions agree with TRBD1. With V trimmed by 4 bases and J by 7 bases, 13 bases remained unmatched. The CDR3 sequence is 15 residues long. Germline V gene lookup returns CDR1 MNHEY and CDR2 SVGEGT. The CDR3 loop reads CASSSPGQISEEQYF. Here the CDR3 DNA reads TGTGCCAGCAGTTCCCCGGGACAGATCAGTGAGGAGCAGTACTTC.

This rearrangement joins TRBV19 to TRBJ2-5, with D possibly matching TRBD1 (6 bases). The CDR3 contains 13 residues. With 6 bases removed from V and 5 bases from J, the gap between germline ends came to 13 bases. Per the germline V gene, CDR1 is LNHDA and CDR2 is SQIVND (reference sequence). CDR3 sequence (DNA): TGTGCCAGTAGGGGACAAGCTTTGGAGACCCAGTACTTC. Amino acids: CASRGQALETQYF.

The chain couples TRBV5-4 to TRBJ2-7; a possible D gene is TRBD1 (5 bases). Trimming removed 4 bases from V and 3 bases from J, with 14 bases in between. Germline assignment: CDR1 SGHNT and CDR2 YYREEE (reference sequence). The CDR3 length is 14 residues. CDR3 protein: CASSPRQDSYEQYF. CDR3 bases: TGTGCCAGCAGCCCTAGACAAGACAGCTACGAGCAGTACTTC.

The genes are TRBV5-4 and TRBJ2-5; 10 positions match TRBD2. The CDR3 consists of 15 residues. V gave up 4 bases and J gave up 7 bases; unmatched junction bases: 10. Germline V gene lookup returns CDR1 SGHNT and CDR2 YYREEE (reference sequence). The CDR3 coding sequence is TGTGCCAGCAGCCCACCAGCGGGAGGGCCAGCGACCCAGTACTTC. Protein: CASSPPAGGPATQYF. Full variable domain (rest looked up from reference TRBV5-4 and TRBJ2-5): ETGVTQSPTHLIKTRGQQVTLRCSSQSGHNTVSWYQQALGQGPQFIFQYYREEENGRGNFPPRFSGLQFPNYSSELNVNALELDDSALYLCASSPPAGGPATQYFGPGTRLLVL.

A remark on this clone: Within the sample, other DNA sequences also encode this same CDR3. This sequence joins TRBV3-1 (or the pseudogene TRBV3-2) and TRBJ2-7; no definite D call. Per the germline V gene, CDR1 is LGHDT and CDR2 is YNNKEL (reference sequence). Trimming took off 3 bases at V and 4 bases at J, with 4 bases between the two ends. This CDR3 has 11 amino acids. For the CDR3, the DNA is TGTGCCAGCAGCCAGTATTACGAGCAGTACTTC. This translates into CASSQYYEQYF.

The rearrangement uses TRBV3-1 (or the pseudogene TRBV3-2) and TRBJ2-6; the D is unclear. Per germline, CDR1 LGHDT and CDR2 YNNKEL (reference sequence). This CDR3 region has 13 residues. V was trimmed by 9 bases and J by 2 bases, leaving 8 bases between them. CDR3 bases: TGTGCCAGTCATACTACTGGGGCCAACGTCCTGACTTTC. The encoded protein is CASHTTGANVLTF.